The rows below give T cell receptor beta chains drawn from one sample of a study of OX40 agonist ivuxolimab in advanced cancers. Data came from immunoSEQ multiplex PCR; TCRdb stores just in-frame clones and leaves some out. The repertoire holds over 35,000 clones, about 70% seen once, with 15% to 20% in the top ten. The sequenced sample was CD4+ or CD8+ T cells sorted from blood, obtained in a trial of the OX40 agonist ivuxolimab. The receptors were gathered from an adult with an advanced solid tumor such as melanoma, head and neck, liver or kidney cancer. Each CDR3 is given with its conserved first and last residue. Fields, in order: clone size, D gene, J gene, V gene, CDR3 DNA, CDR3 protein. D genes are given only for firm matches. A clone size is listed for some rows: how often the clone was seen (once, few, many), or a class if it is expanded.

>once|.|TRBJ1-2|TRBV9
TGTGCCAGCAGCGTAGGGGGTGACTATGGCTACACCTTC
CASSVGGDYGYTF
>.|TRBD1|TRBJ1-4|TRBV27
TGTGCCAGCAGTTTAGTGGGACAGATCCATGAAAAACTGTTTTTT
CASSLVGQIHEKLFF
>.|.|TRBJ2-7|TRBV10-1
TGCGCCAGCAGTGAGTCGGGCTACGAGCAGTACTTC
CASSESGYEQYF
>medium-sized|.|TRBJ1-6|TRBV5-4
TGTGCCAGCAGCTTGGCTTCGAGGGGTGTGCGGAATTCACCCCTCCACTTT
CASSLASRGVRNSPLHF
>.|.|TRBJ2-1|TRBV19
TGTGCCAGTAGTATACCGGAGAGCTCCTACAATGAGCAGTTCTTC
CASSIPESSYNEQFF
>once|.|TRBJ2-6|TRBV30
TGTGCCTGGAGGCGCACTGGGGCCAACGTCCTGACTTTC
CAWRRTGANVLTF
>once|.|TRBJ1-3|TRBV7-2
TGTGCCAGCAGCTTAGTAGGCGCGCTAAACACCATATATTTT
CASSLVGALNTIYF
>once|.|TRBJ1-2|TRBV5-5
TGTGCCAGCAGCTTCGGACGTTCGGTCGGCTACACCTTC
CASSFGRSVGYTF
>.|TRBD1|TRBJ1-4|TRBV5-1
TGCGCCAGCAGCCCGGGACAGTCCCGTGAAAAACTGTTTTTT
CASSPGQSREKLFF
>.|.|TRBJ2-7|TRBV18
TGTGCCAGCTCACCCACGGCCAGCTTCTACGAGCAGTACTTC
CASSPTASFYEQYF
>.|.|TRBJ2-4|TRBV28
TGTGCCAGCATCGAGGAAAACATTCAGTACTTC
CASIEENIQYF
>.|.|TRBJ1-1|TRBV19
TGTGCCAGTGGCCACGAAGTGCCCACTGAAGCTTTCTTT
CASGHEVPTEAFF
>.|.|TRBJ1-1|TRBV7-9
TGTGCCAGCAGCTTAGGTGGGGCCACTGAAGCTTTCTTT
CASSLGGATEAFF
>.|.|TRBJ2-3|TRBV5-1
TGCGCCAGCAGCTTGATCGGGGGCTGGACAGATACGCAGTATTTT
CASSLIGGWTDTQYF
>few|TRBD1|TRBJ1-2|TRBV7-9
TGTGCCAGCAGCCCTAAGGGACAGCCAGCTAACTATGGCTACACCTTC
CASSPKGQPANYGYTF
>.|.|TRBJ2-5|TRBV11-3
TGTGCCAGCAGCGACCGGGACCAACAAGAGACCCAGTACTTC
CASSDRDQQETQYF
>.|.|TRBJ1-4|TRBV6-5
TGTGCCAGCCAACGCCGGGGCCAGGGTGAAAAACTGTTTTTT
CASQRRGQGEKLFF
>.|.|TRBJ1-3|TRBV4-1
TGCGCCAGCAGCCAAGCACGACGGAACTCTGGAAACACCATATATTTT
CASSQARRNSGNTIYF
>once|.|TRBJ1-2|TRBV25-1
TGTGCCACCGCGACCCAGGTTAACTATGGCTACACCTTC
CATATQVNYGYTF
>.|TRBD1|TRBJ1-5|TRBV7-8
TGTGCCAGCAGCCCTCACAGGGACAGGGAACAGCCCCAGCATTTT
CASSPHRDREQPQHF
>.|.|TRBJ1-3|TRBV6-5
TGTGCCAGCAGCCGGGACTCTAGCTCTGGAAACACCATATATTTT
CASSRDSSSGNTIYF
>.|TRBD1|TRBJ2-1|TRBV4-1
TGCGCCAGCAGCCACGATACTGGGACAGGGGGCAATGAGCAGTTCTTC
CASSHDTGTGGNEQFF
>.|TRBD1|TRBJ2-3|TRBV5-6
TGTGCCAGCAGCTCCCTGACAGGGCAGCCCACAGATACGCAGTATTTT
CASSSLTGQPTDTQYF
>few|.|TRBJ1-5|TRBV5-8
TGTGCCAGCAGCTTAGGGGTAGCGGGACAGCCCCAGCATTTT
CASSLGVAGQPQHF
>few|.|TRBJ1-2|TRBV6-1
TGTGCCAGCAGTGGGTCTACTACCCTAAACTATGGCTACACCTTC
CASSGSTTLNYGYTF
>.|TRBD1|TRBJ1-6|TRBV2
TGTGCCAGCAGTGAAGTAGGACAGGTACTTGGTTCACCCCTCCACTTT
CASSEVGQVLGSPLHF
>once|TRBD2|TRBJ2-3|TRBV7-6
TGTGCCAGCAGCTTCGTAGCGGGGGTAGGGGCAGATACGCAGTATTTT
CASSFVAGVGADTQYF
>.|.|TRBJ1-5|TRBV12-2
TGTGCAAGTCGCTTAGGTCGGGACAGCAAGAATCAGCCCCAGCATTTT
CASRLGRDSKNQPQHF
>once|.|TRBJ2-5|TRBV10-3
TGTGCCATCAAGCCGTACACATCGGAGACCCAGTACTTC
CAIKPYTSETQYF
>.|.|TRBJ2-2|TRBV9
TGTGCCAGCAGCGTAGGATTACCCCTTAACAGGGACACCGGGGAGCTGTTTTTT
CASSVGLPLNRDTGELFF
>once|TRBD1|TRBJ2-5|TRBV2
TGTGCCAGCAGCCGGGACAGGGAACCGTACTTC
CASSRDREPYF
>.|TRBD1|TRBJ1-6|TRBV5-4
TGTGCCAGCAACGACAGGGGTTATAATTCACCCCTCCACTTT
CASNDRGYNSPLHF
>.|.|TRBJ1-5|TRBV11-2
TGTGCCAGCAGCCTTAGGGCACAGGATAGCAATCAGCCCCAGCATTTT
CASSLRAQDSNQPQHF
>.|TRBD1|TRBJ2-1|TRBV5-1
TGCGCCAGCAGCCCTCAGACAGGGAGCAATGAGCAGTTCTTC
CASSPQTGSNEQFF
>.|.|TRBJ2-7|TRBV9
TGTGCCAGCAGCGTAGTTCCGGATCACTACGAGCAGTACTTC
CASSVVPDHYEQYF
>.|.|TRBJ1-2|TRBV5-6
TGTGCCAGCAGCTTTCGAACCGGCTACACCTTC
CASSFRTGYTF
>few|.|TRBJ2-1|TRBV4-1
TGCGCCAGCAGCCAAGATCTTGTCCGAAGCTCCTACAATGAGCAGTTCTTC
CASSQDLVRSSYNEQFF